This T cell receptor beta chain was identified in a study of molecular identifiers for immune sequencing clone quantification. Bulk TCR library preparation followed previously described methods with listed TCR primers. TCRdb reprocessed the PCR reads with MiXCR, giving one entry per CDR3 protein. The profile shows about 510,000 distinct CDR3 sequences, approximately 25% of them singletons. Sorted cell numbers of roughly 19,000 to 1,000,000, with 10%, 30% or 50% RNA, served as input for naive CD8 libraries. Naive CD8 T cells, phenotype CD8+CD4-CCR7+CD45RA+, were sorted. Study-wide points: Clonotypes surpassing 20 RNA copies contained over 98% of effector molecules, versus under 1% in naive cells.

This CDR3 comprises 15 residues. Germline-derived CDR1 and CDR2 are DFQATT and SNEGSKA (reference sequence). V was clipped by 0 bases and J by 8 bases, with 16 bases between them. Only a few counts were recorded for this clonotype. Its target is not known. The genes are TRBV20-1 and TRBJ1-4; possibly TRBD1 for D (5 bases). The specimen sequenced was naive CD8+ T cells from blood, with Jurkat cell RNA spiked in. Subset meaning: FACS-sorted CD8+CD4-CCR7+CD45RA+ naive T cells. The source of this sequence is a human donor in good health. Some libraries in this study had Jurkat cell RNA spiked in. The DNA for the CDR3 is TGCAGTGCTAGAGATCAGGGCAGGGTGGTCGAAAAACTGTTTTTT. Protein product: CSARDQGRVVEKLFF.